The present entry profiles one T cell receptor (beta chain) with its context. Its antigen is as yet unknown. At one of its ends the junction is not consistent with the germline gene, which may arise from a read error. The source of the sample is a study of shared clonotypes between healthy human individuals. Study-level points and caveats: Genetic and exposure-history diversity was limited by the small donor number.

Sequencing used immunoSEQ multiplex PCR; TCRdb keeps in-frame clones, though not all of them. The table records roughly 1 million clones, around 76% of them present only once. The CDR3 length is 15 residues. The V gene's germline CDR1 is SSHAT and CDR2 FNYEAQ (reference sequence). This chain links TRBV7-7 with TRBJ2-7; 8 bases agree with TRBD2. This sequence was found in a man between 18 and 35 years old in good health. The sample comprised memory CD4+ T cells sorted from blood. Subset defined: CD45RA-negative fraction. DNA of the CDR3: TGTGCTAGCAGCTTACTGCAGCGGGAGAACTACGAGCAGTACTTC. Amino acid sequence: CASSLLQRENYEQYF.